These 18 T cell receptor beta chains came from one sample sequenced in a study of cytomegalovirus exposure and HLA in healthy donors. The study ran its PCR with 60 Vbeta and 13 Jbeta primers. Assay: immunoSEQ multiplex PCR; the TCRdb copy retains only in-frame clones and omits some. The data contain about 160,000 clones, 70% to 90% of them singletons. The sample comprised PBMCs. The receptors were sampled from a man in his late teens or twenties in good health and CMV-seropositive.

The V and J genes are TRBV6-1 and TRBJ1-4, with 9 bases matching TRBD1. Germline V gene lookup returns CDR1 MNHNS and CDR2 SASEGT. This CDR3 is built from 14 residues. V dropped 6 bases and J dropped 4; count of bases not matched to a gene: 3. The CDR3: CASRWTGDNEKLFF. The CDR3 DNA is TGTGCCAGCAGATGGACAGGGGATAATGAAAAACTGTTTTTT.

The CDR3 sequence is CASSKAFAWTGHNSPLHF. CDR3 nucleotide sequence: TGTGCCAGCAGCAAAGCCTTCGCGTGGACAGGGCATAATTCACCCCTCCACTTT. The V and J genes are TRBV21-1 and TRBJ1-6; the D call in the table, TRBD1, was not verified against the DNA. TRBV21-1 constitutes a pseudogene. The CDR3 covers 18 residues.

The rearrangement links TRBV9 to TRBJ2-1; the match to TRBD2 covers 12 bases. From germline, CDR1 is SGDLS and CDR2 YYNGEE. V shed 3 bases, J shed 3 bases, and the junction held 16 bases outside the gene matches. The CDR3 spans 20 residues. CDR3 sequence (DNA): TGTGCCAGCAGCGCCCCATCCCCTAGCGGGGGGGGTAATAACTACAATGAGCAGTTCTTC. Translating it yields CASSAPSPSGGGNNYNEQFF.

V and J are TRBV11-2 and TRBJ1-2; 7 bases match TRBD1. The CDR3 contains 15 residues. Germline CDR1 reads SGHAT; CDR2 reads FQNNGV. V lost 5 bases and J lost 3; bases outside the gene matches: 9. The CDR3 spells CASSLLPQGYYGYTF. As DNA, the CDR3 is TGTGCCAGCAGCCTCCTCCCACAGGGGTACTATGGCTACACCTTC.

This chain uses TRBV25-1 with TRBJ1-2; 7 bases fit TRBD1. The CDR3 has 13 amino acids. Germline V lookup: CDR1 MGHDK, CDR2 SYGVNS. The trim removed 4 bases at V and 8 bases at J, leaving 7 bases unmatched. Here the CDR3 DNA reads TGTGCCAGCAGTGGTGGGACAGCGGGCGGCTACACCTTC. This encodes CASSGGTAGGYTF.

This clone was seen a handful of times. This sequence joins TRBV5-4 and TRBJ1-6, with 7 bases aligning to TRBD1. This CDR3 is built from 16 residues. V gave up 1 base and J gave up 7 bases; unmatched junction bases: 8. Germline assignment: CDR1 SGHNT and CDR2 YYREEE (reference sequence). DNA for the CDR3: TGTGCCAGCAGCTTGCCGTCCGGGACAGCGAATTCACCCCTCCACTTT. This gives the protein CASSLPSGTANSPLHF.

The chain uses TRBV19 and TRBJ1-4, with 9 bases matching TRBD1. J gave up 4 bases and V 7 bases, and 1 base lay outside the gene matches. CDR1 is LNHDA, CDR2 SQIVND, per germline (reference sequence). The CDR3 covers 13 residues. CDR3 region: CASKGQGNEKLFF. CDR3 DNA: TGTGCCAGTAAGGGACAGGGTAATGAAAAACTGTTTTTT.

This chain connects TRBV2 to TRBJ1-4, with TRBD1 identical over 8 bases. J gave up 0 bases and V 4 bases, and 10 bases lay outside the gene matches. The CDR3 covers 18 residues. Germline CDR1 is SNHLY and CDR2 is FYNNEI. CDR3 DNA: TGTGCCAGCAGTGGTCGACAGGGGAGGGGGGCAACTAATGAAAAACTGTTTTTT. Translating gives CASSGRQGRGATNEKLFF.

The V gene is TRBV13, the J gene TRBJ2-1; TRBD2 is a possible D gene (6 bases). The CDR3 runs 13 residues. The V gene lost 6 bases and the J gene lost 6 bases, with 12 bases spanning the gap. The germline V gene has CDR1 PRHDT and CDR2 FYEKMQ (reference sequence). CDR3 in amino acids: CASSLLAANEQFF. The CDR3 DNA follows: TGTGCCAGCAGTTTACTAGCAGCCAATGAGCAGTTCTTC.

This chain connects TRBV5-5 to TRBJ2-1; TRBD2 agrees at 8 bases. The CDR3 covers 17 residues. The V gene's germline CDR1 is SGHKS and CDR2 YYEKEE (reference sequence). Germline trimming cut 4 bases from V and 3 bases from J; bases unmatched to any gene: 12. The DNA of the CDR3 is TGTGCCAGCAGCGGGAGTCCCACCGGGACTAGCTACAATGAGCAGTTCTTC. Its protein product is CASSGSPTGTSYNEQFF.

The chain combines TRBV30 with TRBJ1-2, with D tentatively TRBD1 (6 bases). Germline V gene data show CDR1 as GTSNPN and CDR2 as SVGIG (reference sequence). Trimming stripped 5 bases from V and 8 bases from J, with 18 bases between. This CDR3 is built from 13 residues. The CDR3 sequence is CAWGPGGARGYTF. CDR3 coding DNA: TGTGCCTGGGGCCCGGGGGGGGCGCGAGGCTACACCTTC.

The chain uses TRBV6-1 and TRBJ2-3, with D tentatively TRBD2 (6 bases). Between the trimmed V and J ends, which lost 4 bases and 5 bases, there was a span of 13 bases. CDR3 length equals 14 residues. Per the germline V gene, CDR1 is MNHNS and CDR2 is SASEGT. The CDR3 nucleotides are TGTGCCAGCAGTGGGAGTTCCGGGGGAGATACGCAGTATTTT. Its translation is CASSGSSGGDTQYF.

This clone was seen only once. This chain connects TRBV7-2 to TRBJ2-7; 7 bases map to TRBD2. Looked up from germline, CDR1 is SGHTA and CDR2 is FQGNSA. Trimming removed 3 bases from V and 4 bases from J; junction bases left unmatched: 12. The CDR3 runs 16 residues. CDR3 region: CASSFGGRAASYEQYF. Written as DNA, the CDR3 is TGTGCCAGCAGCTTCGGAGGGAGGGCCGCCTCGTACGAGCAGTACTTC.

This chain connects TRBV9 to TRBJ2-7; 9 bases agree with TRBD1. Germline CDR1 is SGDLS and CDR2 is YYNGEE. The trim removed 2 bases at V and 5 bases at J, leaving 2 bases unmatched. The CDR3 length is 13 residues. The CDR3 sequence is CASSVTGGNEQYF. As DNA, the CDR3 is TGTGCCAGCAGCGTCACAGGGGGCAACGAGCAGTACTTC.

The CDR3 nucleotides are TGTGCCAGCAGCTTATACGCGACAACGAACACTGAAGCTTTCTTT. Protein sequence: CASSLYATTNTEAFF. V gene TRBV7-3 combines with J gene TRBJ1-1, with no clear D. The CDR3 length is 15 residues. Germline V lookup: CDR1 SGHTA, CDR2 FQGTGA. The V and J ends lost 2 bases and 1 base respectively, with 11 bases between them.

This chain links TRBV15 with TRBJ2-3; 13 bases fit TRBD2. The CDR3 is made up of 16 amino acids. V was clipped by 1 base and J by 4 bases; unmatched bases: 2. In germline, CDR1 is LNHNV, CDR2 YYDKDF (reference sequence). The CDR3 protein is CATSRALAGGADTQYF. In nucleotides, the CDR3 is TGTGCCACCAGCAGAGCACTAGCGGGGGGGGCAGATACGCAGTATTTT.

This clone was counted between two and nine times. The gene calls are TRBV5-1 and TRBJ2-3, with a possible D match to TRBD2 (6 bases). CDR3 length equals 15 residues. Trimming removed 4 bases at V and 4 bases at J, with 16 bases between. CDR1 and CDR2 from the germline V gene are SGHRS and YFSETQ. The DNA for the CDR3 is TGCGCCAGCAGCCAGACGGGACTCCGGGCAGATACGCAGTATTTT. It translates to CASSQTGLRADTQYF. Full variable domain (remainder filled in from reference TRBV5-1 and TRBJ2-3): KAGVTQTPRYLIKTRGQQVTLSCSPISGHRSVSWYQQTPGQGLQFLFEYFSETQRNKGNFPGRFSGRQFSNSRSEMNVSTLELGDSALYLCASSQTGLRADTQYFGPGTRLTVL.

V and J are TRBV9 and TRBJ1-6; weak D call: TRBD1 (6 bases). The CDR3 totals 15 residues. CDR1 SGDLS and CDR2 YYNGEE come from the germline V gene. V was pared by 3 bases and J by 10 bases, with 17 bases between. The CDR3 is CASSERGGRGSPLHF. CDR3 in DNA: TGTGCCAGCAGCGAGAGGGGGGGACGAGGGTCACCCCTCCACTTT.